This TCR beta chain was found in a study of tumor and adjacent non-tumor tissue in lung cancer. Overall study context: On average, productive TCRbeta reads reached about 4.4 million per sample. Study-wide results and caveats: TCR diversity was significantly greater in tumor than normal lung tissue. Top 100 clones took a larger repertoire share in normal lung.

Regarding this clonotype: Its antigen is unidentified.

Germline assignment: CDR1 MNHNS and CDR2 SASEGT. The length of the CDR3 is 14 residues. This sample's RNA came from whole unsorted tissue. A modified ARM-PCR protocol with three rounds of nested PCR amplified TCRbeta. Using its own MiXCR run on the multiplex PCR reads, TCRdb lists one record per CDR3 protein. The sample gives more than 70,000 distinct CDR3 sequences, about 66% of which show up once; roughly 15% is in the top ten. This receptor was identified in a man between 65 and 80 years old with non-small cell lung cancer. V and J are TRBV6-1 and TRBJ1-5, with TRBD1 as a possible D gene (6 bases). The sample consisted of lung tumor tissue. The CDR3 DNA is TGTGCTAACAGGGACATGGGGGGCAATCAGCCCCAGCATTTT. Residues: CANRDMGGNQPQHF.